The clone carrying this T cell receptor beta chain was found a few times. The antigen is unknown. The data are from a study of T cells in Graves' hyperthyroidism and ophthalmopathy. As for the study in general: Specimen type is peripheral blood, collected at initial diagnosis prior to any treatment.

Regarding the study as a whole: Blood shared most expanded thyroid clonotypes above 0.001.

CDR3 length: 14 amino acids. Germline V CDR1 and CDR2: SGDLS, YYNGEE. Trimming cost V 0 bases and J 5 bases, with 10 bases left between them. Graves' hyperthyroidism was deemed stable given no ophthalmopathy progression within 18 months. Orbital computed tomography and thyroid ultrasound, together with serum TRAb and thyroxine and clinical symptoms, were used for diagnoses. It was RNA transcripts that yielded the amplified TCR beta CDR3 regions. HTBI primers drove first-round RT-PCR of the TCR CDR3. TCRdb fed the multiplex PCR reads into MiXCR, producing one record per CDR3 protein. Among 600,000 to 750,000 distinct CDR3 sequences listed, around a sixth were seen once.

Sequenced: blood. The TCR was taken from a man aged 50 to 60 with Graves' hyperthyroidism. The chain combines TRBV9 with TRBJ2-3; D gene unclear. The CDR3 region is CASSVAVYGDTQYF. CDR3 DNA sequence: TGTGCCAGCAGCGTAGCGGTCTACGGAGATACGCAGTATTTT.